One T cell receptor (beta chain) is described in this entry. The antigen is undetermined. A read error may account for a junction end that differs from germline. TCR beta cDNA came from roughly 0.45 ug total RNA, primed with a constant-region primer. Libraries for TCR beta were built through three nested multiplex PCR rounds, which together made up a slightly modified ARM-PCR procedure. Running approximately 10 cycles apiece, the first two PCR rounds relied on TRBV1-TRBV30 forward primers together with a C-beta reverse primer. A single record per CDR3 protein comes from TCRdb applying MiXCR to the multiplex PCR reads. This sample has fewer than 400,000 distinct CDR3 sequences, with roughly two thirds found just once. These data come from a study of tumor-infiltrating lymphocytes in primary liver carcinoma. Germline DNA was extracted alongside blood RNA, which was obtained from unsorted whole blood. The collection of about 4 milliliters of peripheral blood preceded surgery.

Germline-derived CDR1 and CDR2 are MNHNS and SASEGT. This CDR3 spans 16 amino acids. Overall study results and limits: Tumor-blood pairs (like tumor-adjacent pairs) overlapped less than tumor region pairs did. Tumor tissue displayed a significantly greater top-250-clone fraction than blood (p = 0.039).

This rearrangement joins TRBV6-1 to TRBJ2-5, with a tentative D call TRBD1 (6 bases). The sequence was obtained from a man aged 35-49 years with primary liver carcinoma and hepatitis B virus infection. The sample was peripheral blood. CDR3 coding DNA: TGTGCCAGCAGCGCACGGACTGGGGGCAACGAAGAGACCCACTACTTC. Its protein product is CASSARTGGNEETHYF.